The source of this TCR beta chain is a study of cytomegalovirus exposure and HLA in healthy donors (dated by TCRdb to the late 2010s). Regarding the complete study: According to a later analysis, one platform produced both the roughly 130 validation repertoires and the 670 or so repertoires of the first cohort. High-throughput TCR immunosequencing, statistical association of individual TCRs with disease status, and machine learning were combined to predict cytomegalovirus infection status. A separate validation cohort of 90 to 150 different subjects was used in addition to the approximately 640-subject first cohort. The study aimed to test whether signatures of past pathogen exposure could be identified by cataloging public T cell receptors.

Library prep was done by the immunoSEQ multiplex PCR assay. Processing in the source paper ran as follows. To diagnose cytomegalovirus status from the catalog of TCR beta chain sequences, a statistical classification framework was built. The table was pulled from immuneACCESS by TCRdb, which kept in-frame rearrangements only. Such tables lose some clones; where checked, under half of the loss comes from unresolved V genes, and the rest has no known cause. That table supplies the V and J calls and clone size; D and trimming were determined from the DNA. The sample yields fewer than 150,000 clones; approximately 90% were counted once. The ten largest clonotypes hold less than 2% of the sample. Of note for this clone: What antigen it recognizes has not been identified. Base qualities are not recorded, but no much larger clone differs from it by a single base.

The donors belonged to the validation cohort of approximately 130 subjects, which was separate from the approximately 700-subject first cohort. The CDR3 measures 15 amino acids from cysteine to phenylalanine. Only CDR3 DNA remains: 45 bases, in frame from the first base. Germline trimming: 4 bases from V, 2 bases from J; junction bases outside gene matches: 6. Reading the germline V gene (reference sequence) gives CDR1 LNHDA and CDR2 SQIVND. The study at large found these results: The classifier was reported to diagnose cytomegalovirus status with high specificity and sensitivity in both the original and validation cohorts. Most TCR sequences were observed very rarely across donors, whereas some public TCRs were present in many individuals. The validation cohort had no HLA typing available for a later analysis, so co-occurrence within that cohort was assessed over all 130 or so repertoires. According to the authors, the approach could potentially be generalized to other disease states and immunological phenotypes. A total of 150 to 200 TCR beta chains were listed by the study as associated with cytomegalovirus. In vitro tests confirmed that a few of the cytomegalovirus-associated TCR beta chains recognize cytomegalovirus antigens. A later analysis found that TCRs clustered in the first cohort also tended to co-occur in the roughly 110 validation repertoires, with roughly 95% of cluster scores above 0.

The rearranged segments are TRBV19 and TRBJ2-7, and TRBD2 matches 9 of the central bases. The origin of this receptor is a man younger than 30 in good health and CMV-seronegative. The specimen was PBMCs. The nucleotide sequence reads as follows: TGTGCCAGTAGTAGGACTAGCGCACTACCCTACGAGCAGTACTTC. Its protein reads: CASSRTSALPYEQYF.